The 25 T cell receptor beta chains below all came from one sample that was sequenced in a study of cytomegalovirus exposure and HLA in healthy donors. The PCR ran on 60 Vbeta and 13 Jbeta primers. Repertoires were generated with immunoSEQ multiplex PCR, while TCRdb's copy carries only in-frame clones and drops some. The repertoire holds about 180,000 clones, with 77% as singletons. Material for sequencing was PBMCs. Receptors originate from a young man in good health and CMV-seronegative.

The genes are TRBV9 and TRBJ2-7, with 9 bases matching TRBD2. This CDR3 is built from 18 residues. V trimming: 4 bases; J trimming: 0 bases; junction bases outside the gene matches: 14. CDR1 and CDR2 (germline): SGDLS, YYNGEE. CDR3 loop: CASSPGFLGLASSYEQYF. CDR3 nucleotide sequence: TGTGCCAGCAGCCCCGGGTTCCTAGGACTAGCGAGCTCCTACGAGCAGTACTTC.

The chain is built from TRBV7-2 and TRBJ2-3; D is perhaps TRBD2 (5 bases). This CDR3 is 14 amino acids long. V lost 1 base and J lost 10, with 15 bases in between. Per the germline V gene, CDR1 is SGHTA and CDR2 is FQGNSA. The CDR3 coding sequence is TGTGCCAGCAGCTTAGGAAGCTTAGCGCCCTCGCAGTATTTT. Protein sequence: CASSLGSLAPSQYF.

The chain couples TRBV27 to TRBJ1-6; tentatively, D is TRBD1 (6 bases). V lost 5 bases, J lost 0 bases, and 11 bases lay in between. Germline V gives CDR1 MNHEY, CDR2 SMNVEV (reference sequence). The length of the CDR3 is 16 residues. CDR3 protein: CASSPGQSSYNSPLHF. The CDR3 DNA sequence: TGTGCCAGCAGTCCCGGACAGAGCTCCTATAATTCACCCCTCCACTTT.

This chain joins TRBV19 and TRBJ2-1, with D possibly being TRBD2 (5 bases). CDR1 and CDR2 from the germline V gene are LNHDA and SQIVND (reference sequence). The CDR3 contains 18 residues. V was cut by 5 bases and J by 5 bases, with 25 bases left in between. CDR3: CASSSPHLSGGTHNEQFF. The CDR3 DNA sequence: TGTGCCAGTAGTTCGCCCCACCTTTCAGGAGGTACTCACAATGAGCAGTTCTTC. The whole variable domain, filled in from reference TRBV19 and TRBJ2-1, reads DGGITQSPKYLFRKEGQNVTLSCEQNLNHDAMYWYRQDPGQGLRLIYYSQIVNDFQKGDIAEGYSVSREKKESFPLTVTSAQKNPTAFYLCASSSPHLSGGTHNEQFFGPGTRLTVL.

This clone has only one observation. The CDR3 loop reads CASNLSHYQTSTDTQYF. The CDR3 DNA sequence: TGTGCCAGCAATCTAAGCCACTATCAAACTAGCACAGATACGCAGTATTTT. The rearrangement links TRBV7-9 to TRBJ2-3; the D is unclear. CDR1 and CDR2 from the germline V gene are SEHNR and FQNEAQ (reference sequence). The length of the CDR3 is 17 residues. Trimming took off 7 bases at V and 0 bases at J, with 20 bases between the two ends.

The chain carries TRBV9 and TRBJ1-4; D gene ambiguous. The CDR3 consists of 16 residues. V dropped 4 bases and J dropped 0 bases, with 13 bases sitting between them. Per germline, CDR1 SGDLS and CDR2 YYNGEE. The CDR3, as DNA: TGTGCCAGCAGCCCCCGTAGCGCCACAACTAATGAAAAACTGTTTTTT. This translates into CASSPRSATTNEKLFF.

The chain carries TRBV11-3 and TRBJ2-7, with 10 bases matching TRBD1. Looked up from germline, CDR1 is SGHNT and CDR2 is YENEEA. With 5 bases clipped from V and 4 bases from J, the junction kept 11 bases outside the gene matches. The length of the CDR3 is 16 residues. For the CDR3, the DNA is TGTGCCAGCAGCCCGGGCCCCGGGGGACAGGGGTACGAGCAGTACTTC. This sequence encodes CASSPGPGGQGYEQYF. Full variable domain (outside the CDR3, taken from reference TRBV11-3 and TRBJ2-7): EAGVVQSPRYKIIEKKQPVAFWCNPISGHNTLYWYLQNLGQGPELLIRYENEEAVDDSQLPKDRFSAERLKGVDSTLKIQPAELGDSAVYLCASSPGPGGQGYEQYFGPGTRLTVT.

The rearrangement joins TRBV7-9 to TRBJ2-6; D call uncertain. Trimming removed 2 bases from V and 0 bases from J, with 14 bases in between. CDR3 length equals 18 residues. In germline, CDR1 is SEHNR, CDR2 FQNEAQ (reference sequence). The CDR3 bases are TGTGCCAGCAGCTTAAGTGTCTTCTTCAGCTCTGGGGCCAACGTCCTGACTTTC. Its protein is CASSLSVFFSSGANVLTF.

The chain links TRBV27 to TRBJ2-1; 7 bases are shared with TRBD2. This CDR3 has 17 amino acids. Germline V gene lookup returns CDR1 MNHEY and CDR2 SMNVEV (reference sequence). Germline trimming cut 3 bases from V and 7 bases from J; bases unmatched to any gene: 15. DNA for the CDR3: TGTGCCAGCAGTTTCCGACTGAGCGGGGAGGGATTGAATGAGCAGTTCTTC. Protein product: CASSFRLSGEGLNEQFF.

V and J are TRBV2 and TRBJ1-5; 8 nucleotides align to TRBD1. With 6 bases clipped from V and 2 bases from J, the junction kept 3 bases outside the gene matches. The CDR3 has 14 residues. Germline assignment: CDR1 SNHLY and CDR2 FYNNEI. The CDR3 here is CASSSQGGNQPQHF. CDR3 coding DNA: TGTGCCAGCAGCTCACAGGGGGGCAATCAGCCCCAGCATTTT.

The V and J genes are TRBV5-6 and TRBJ1-1, with a possible D match to TRBD1 (5 bases). V was shortened by 4 bases and J by 4 bases, with 17 bases between the two germline ends. This CDR3 is built from 15 residues. Per germline, CDR1 SGHDT and CDR2 YYEEEE. The DNA of the CDR3 is TGTGCCAGCAGCCGACGCAAGGGGTGGCCCACTGAAGCTTTCTTT. Translating gives CASSRRKGWPTEAFF.

This clone was detected only a few times. The gene calls are TRBV5-1 and TRBJ2-3, with 9 nucleotides matching TRBD2. This CDR3 is built from 16 residues. Germline loops: CDR1 SGHRS, CDR2 YFSETQ. Trimming removed 4 bases from V and 0 bases from J; junction bases left unmatched: 6. CDR3 residues: CASSPGAGGSTDTQYF. DNA of the CDR3: TGCGCCAGCAGCCCTGGGGCGGGAGGGAGCACAGATACGCAGTATTTT.

This chain connects TRBV7-9 to TRBJ1-2; 9 nucleotides match TRBD1. The CDR3 has 15 amino acids. Germline V CDR1 and CDR2: SEHNR, FQNEAQ (reference sequence). V shed 5 bases and J 3 bases; nucleotides not matched to a gene: 7. CDR3: CASSLSTGGDYGYTF. The CDR3 nucleotides are TGTGCCAGCAGCCTATCGACAGGGGGGGACTATGGCTACACCTTC.

The chain couples TRBV7-8 to TRBJ2-3; 7 bases are a match to TRBD2. Germline V lookup: CDR1 SGHVS, CDR2 FQNEAQ. CDR3 length: 14 amino acids. The junction had 3 bases not matched to a gene; V was cut back by 6 bases and J by 0 bases. CDR3: CASRLASSTDTQYF. The CDR3 nucleotides read TGTGCCAGCAGACTAGCGTCTAGCACAGATACGCAGTATTTT.

This clone was counted only a few times. This chain links TRBV7-8 with TRBJ1-6; tentative D call: TRBD1 (6 bases). CDR3 size: 20 residues. The germline V and J ends were trimmed by 0 bases and 10 bases, with 28 bases remaining between them. The germline gives CDR1 SGHVS, CDR2 FQNEAQ. In nucleotides, the CDR3 is TGTGCCAGCAGCTTAGCGCCGAGGGGGGGGGCCACCCTGGTGGGGTCACCCCTCCACTTT. It encodes CASSLAPRGGATLVGSPLHF.

This sequence joins TRBV7-3 and TRBJ2-1; TRBD2 matches 13 bases. CDR1 and CDR2 from the germline V gene are SGHTA and FQGTGA. Trimming took 0 bases from V and 8 from J; bases not matched to a gene: 1. This CDR3 contains 15 residues. CDR3 nucleotide sequence: TGTGCCAGCAGCTTAACGGGACTAGCGGGACATGAGCAGTTCTTC. It translates to CASSLTGLAGHEQFF.

The rearrangement uses TRBV18 and TRBJ1-1; weak D call: TRBD1 (6 bases). This CDR3 is 15 amino acids long. Germline V gene sequence: CDR1 KGHSH, CDR2 LQKENI. V was cut by 2 bases and J by 1 base, with 11 bases left in between. CDR3 amino acids: CASSPAGTKNTEAFF. CDR3 nucleotide sequence: TGTGCCAGCTCACCAGCCGGGACAAAGAACACTGAAGCTTTCTTT. Full variable domain (outside the CDR3, taken from reference TRBV18 and TRBJ1-1): NAGVMQNPRHLVRRRGQEARLRCSPMKGHSHVYWYRQLPEEGLKFMVYLQKENIIDESGMPKERFSAEFPKEGPSILRIQQVVRGDSAAYFCASSPAGTKNTEAFFGQGTRLTVV.

On this clone: Its ends do not fully match the called genes, so a read error is possible. The J gene is TRBJ2-7, the V gene TRBV14; possible D gene TRBD2, 6 bases. The CDR3 length is 15 residues. The V gene's germline CDR1 is SGHDN and CDR2 FVKESK. CDR3 protein: CASSHSLATPYEQYF. The CDR3 DNA reads TGTGCCAGCAGCCACAGTCTAGCGACTCCCTATGAGCAGTACTTC.

The V and J genes are TRBV27 and TRBJ1-1; no firm D call. From germline, CDR1 is MNHEY and CDR2 SMNVEV (reference sequence). The CDR3 extends over 13 amino acids. Trimming took off 4 bases at V and 0 bases at J, with 6 bases between the two ends. This CDR3 is CASSSLMNTEAFF. CDR3 bases: TGTGCCAGCAGTTCTTTAATGAACACTGAAGCTTTCTTT.

V gene TRBV5-1 combines with J gene TRBJ1-2, with a weak D call TRBD1 (6 bases). The CDR3 is 13 residues long. Trimming removed 2 bases from V and 4 bases from J, with 9 bases in between. CDR1 and CDR2 (germline): SGHRS, YFSETQ. This CDR3 reads CASSFGQTYGYTF. CDR3 in DNA: TGCGCCAGCAGCTTTGGACAGACCTATGGCTACACCTTC.

The chain combines TRBV9 with TRBJ2-3; no reliable D call. Germline V gene data show CDR1 as SGDLS and CDR2 as YYNGEE. The germline V and J ends were trimmed by 0 bases and 0 bases, with 8 bases remaining between them. There are 15 residues in the CDR3. Here the CDR3 reads CASSVVGSSTDTQYF. As DNA, the CDR3 is TGTGCCAGCAGCGTAGTGGGCAGTAGCACAGATACGCAGTATTTT.

This chain joins TRBV11-3 and TRBJ2-5; possibly TRBD2 for D (5 bases). The germline V and J ends were trimmed by 2 bases and 1 base, with 8 bases remaining between them. This CDR3 has 14 residues. CDR1 and CDR2 (germline): SGHNT, YENEEA. The CDR3 is CASSLHRGQETQYF. The CDR3 DNA sequence: TGTGCCAGCAGCTTACACCGGGGCCAAGAGACCCAGTACTTC.

The rearrangement joins TRBV19 to TRBJ2-3; TRBD2 matches at 8 bases. The CDR3 runs 17 residues. Germline loops: CDR1 LNHDA, CDR2 SQIVND (reference sequence). Trimming at V came to 1 base and at J to 2 bases, leaving 8 bases not matched to a gene. CDR3 region: CASSIVFWREDTDTQYF. The CDR3 DNA follows: TGTGCCAGTAGTATAGTTTTTTGGCGGGAGGACACAGATACGCAGTATTTT.

The V gene is TRBV11-2, the J gene TRBJ2-3, with TRBD2 identical over 9 bases. Germline values: CDR1 SGHAT, CDR2 FQNNGV. Trimming took 1 base from V and 6 from J; bases not matched to a gene: 5. The CDR3 is 15 residues long. For the CDR3, the DNA is TGTGCCAGCAGCTTAGCGGGACTAGCTATGGATACGCAGTATTTT. Translating it yields CASSLAGLAMDTQYF.

In regard to this clone: No conserved phenylalanine or tryptophan is present at the end of the CDR3, so a read error is the likely explanation. J is TRBJ1-1 and V is TRBV11-2; no clear D. Trimming stripped 5 bases from V and 3 bases from J, with 10 bases between. This CDR3 has 13 amino acids. CDR1 is SGHAT, CDR2 FQNNGV, per germline. CDR3 sequence: CASSPFFDTEAFL. CDR3 DNA sequence: TGTGCCAGCAGCCCCTTCTTCGACACTGAAGCTTTCCTT.